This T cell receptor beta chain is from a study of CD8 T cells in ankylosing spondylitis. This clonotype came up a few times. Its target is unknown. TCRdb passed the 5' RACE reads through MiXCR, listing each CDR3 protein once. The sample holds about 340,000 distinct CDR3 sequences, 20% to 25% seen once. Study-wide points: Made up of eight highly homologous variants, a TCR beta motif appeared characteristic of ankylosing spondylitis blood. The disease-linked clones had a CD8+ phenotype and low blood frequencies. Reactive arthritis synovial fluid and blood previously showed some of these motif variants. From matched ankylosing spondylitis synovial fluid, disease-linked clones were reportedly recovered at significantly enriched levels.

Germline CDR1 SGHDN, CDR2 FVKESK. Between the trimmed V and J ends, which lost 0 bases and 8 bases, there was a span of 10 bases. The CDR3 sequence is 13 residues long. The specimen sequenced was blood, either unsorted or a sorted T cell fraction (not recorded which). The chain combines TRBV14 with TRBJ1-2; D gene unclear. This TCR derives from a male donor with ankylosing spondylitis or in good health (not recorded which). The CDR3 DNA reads TGTGCCAGCAGCCAAGATAGAAACGCAGGCTACACCTTC. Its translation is CASSQDRNAGYTF.